The rows below give T cell receptor beta chains drawn from one sample of a study of T cell repertoires in cytomegalovirus infection. TCRdb analysed the reads with MiXCR anew, one entry per CDR3 protein. The profile shows around 430,000 distinct CDR3 sequences, 42% of them singletons. These receptors are not linked to any known antigen. Sample: cultured PBMCs, taken from culture after CMV antigen stimulation. The receptors stem from a human donor in good health (CMV status not recorded). Some clones in this sample may be carry-over from other donors' samples. The CDR3 runs from the conserved cysteine through the conserved F or W. Each record gives: CDR3 protein, D gene, J gene, V gene. The D gene is left open where the match is weak.

CDR3aa: CASSFSGWTRNTDTQYF; d_gene: .; j_gene: TRBJ2-3; v_gene: TRBV7-2
CDR3aa: CASSVLRETNEQYF; d_gene: .; j_gene: TRBJ2-7; v_gene: TRBV9
CDR3aa: CASSQQGPRERQYF; d_gene: .; j_gene: TRBJ2-7; v_gene: TRBV6-5
CDR3aa: CASSLHTEIYEQYF; d_gene: .; j_gene: TRBJ2-7; v_gene: TRBV7-9
CDR3aa: CASSLEGTSNQPQHF; d_gene: .; j_gene: TRBJ1-5; v_gene: TRBV12-3/TRBV12-4
CDR3aa: CASSIERGPAGELFF; d_gene: TRBD2; j_gene: TRBJ2-2; v_gene: TRBV19
CDR3aa: CASSLGQDQPQHF; d_gene: .; j_gene: TRBJ1-5; v_gene: TRBV7-8
CDR3aa: CASSPSVAGGTDTQYF; d_gene: .; j_gene: TRBJ2-3; v_gene: TRBV7-2
CDR3aa: CSARGGSSYNEQFF; d_gene: .; j_gene: TRBJ2-1; v_gene: TRBV20-1
CDR3aa: CASSPIGRGETQYF; d_gene: .; j_gene: TRBJ2-5; v_gene: TRBV6-1
CDR3aa: CASSLAGGRYEQYF; d_gene: TRBD2; j_gene: TRBJ2-7; v_gene: TRBV12-3/TRBV12-4
CDR3aa: CASTRGSTEKLFF; d_gene: .; j_gene: TRBJ1-4; v_gene: TRBV7-2
CDR3aa: CASSYRVRESSETQYF; d_gene: TRBD2; j_gene: TRBJ2-5; v_gene: TRBV6-2/TRBV6-3
CDR3aa: CASSLVLGQETQYF; d_gene: .; j_gene: TRBJ2-5; v_gene: TRBV7-6
CDR3aa: CASSAGTARETQYF; d_gene: TRBD1; j_gene: TRBJ2-5; v_gene: TRBV7-6
CDR3aa: CASSVRDSIRRGYTF; d_gene: TRBD1; j_gene: TRBJ1-2; v_gene: TRBV11-1
CDR3aa: CASTYTSGNTIYF; d_gene: .; j_gene: TRBJ1-3; v_gene: TRBV6-2/TRBV6-3
CDR3aa: CASSEPVGGELFF; d_gene: .; j_gene: TRBJ2-2; v_gene: TRBV27
CDR3aa: CASSVSGTHTGELFF; d_gene: .; j_gene: TRBJ2-2; v_gene: TRBV2
CDR3aa: CASSLVGPMGNTIYF; d_gene: .; j_gene: TRBJ1-3; v_gene: TRBV7-2
CDR3aa: CASSPPGTGVLYEQYF; d_gene: TRBD1; j_gene: TRBJ2-7; v_gene: TRBV7-2
CDR3aa: CASSLEEVADTQYF; d_gene: .; j_gene: TRBJ2-3; v_gene: TRBV7-4
CDR3aa: CASSQAGLADTQYF; d_gene: .; j_gene: TRBJ2-3; v_gene: TRBV5-6
CDR3aa: CASYQVGEAFF; d_gene: .; j_gene: TRBJ1-1; v_gene: TRBV7-9
CDR3aa: CASGSKGGGYGYTF; d_gene: .; j_gene: TRBJ1-2; v_gene: TRBV7-2
CDR3aa: CASSEHLARDGYTF; d_gene: .; j_gene: TRBJ1-2; v_gene: TRBV10-2
CDR3aa: CASSFTTLTGTQYF; d_gene: .; j_gene: TRBJ2-5; v_gene: TRBV7-9
CDR3aa: CADGTSGYRGNTDTQYF; d_gene: TRBD2; j_gene: TRBJ2-3; v_gene: TRBV5-4
CDR3aa: CASSENTGTQYF; d_gene: .; j_gene: TRBJ2-5; v_gene: TRBV10-2
CDR3aa: CASSLMQANIQYF; d_gene: .; j_gene: TRBJ2-4; v_gene: TRBV12-3/TRBV12-4
CDR3aa: CASSFWRGTDTQYF; d_gene: .; j_gene: TRBJ2-3; v_gene: TRBV7-9
CDR3aa: CAIRAEERGTEAFF; d_gene: .; j_gene: TRBJ1-1; v_gene: TRBV10-3
CDR3aa: CASSSQSPSGRVNEQFF; d_gene: TRBD2; j_gene: TRBJ2-1; v_gene: TRBV7-8
CDR3aa: CASRFWTDISYEQYF; d_gene: .; j_gene: TRBJ2-7; v_gene: TRBV28
CDR3aa: CASSSRGGDNQPQHF; d_gene: .; j_gene: TRBJ1-5; v_gene: TRBV3-1
CDR3aa: CAISESIRNYEQYF; d_gene: .; j_gene: TRBJ2-7; v_gene: TRBV10-3
CDR3aa: CASSPLRVVGVPDTQYF; d_gene: .; j_gene: TRBJ2-3; v_gene: TRBV27
CDR3aa: CASSPGQGGDEQFF; d_gene: TRBD1; j_gene: TRBJ2-1; v_gene: TRBV7-7
CDR3aa: CASSLVSPLVGW; d_gene: .; j_gene: TRBJ2-3; v_gene: TRBV7-2
CDR3aa: CASSLGTIRAGGKETQYF; d_gene: TRBD2; j_gene: TRBJ2-5; v_gene: TRBV11-2
CDR3aa: CASSLYEAGAYEQYF; d_gene: TRBD2; j_gene: TRBJ2-7; v_gene: TRBV7-2
CDR3aa: CASSWDRLEQYF; d_gene: TRBD1; j_gene: TRBJ2-7; v_gene: TRBV11-2
CDR3aa: CASSFELGRVRPGELFF; d_gene: .; j_gene: TRBJ2-2; v_gene: TRBV7-2
CDR3aa: CASSPAFGTRRGTGELFF; d_gene: TRBD2; j_gene: TRBJ2-2; v_gene: TRBV7-2
CDR3aa: CASKGNYGYTF; d_gene: .; j_gene: TRBJ1-2; v_gene: TRBV27
CDR3aa: CATSPNRGYEQYF; d_gene: TRBD1; j_gene: TRBJ2-7; v_gene: TRBV15
CDR3aa: CASSLAQGYGYTF; d_gene: .; j_gene: TRBJ1-2; v_gene: TRBV7-2
CDR3aa: CASSSIAGLTYEQYF; d_gene: TRBD2; j_gene: TRBJ2-7; v_gene: TRBV6-1
CDR3aa: CSARVGLGTEAFF; d_gene: .; j_gene: TRBJ1-1; v_gene: TRBV20-1
CDR3aa: CASSFFPAGMSDEQFF; d_gene: TRBD2; j_gene: TRBJ2-1; v_gene: TRBV11-2
CDR3aa: CASSESRGTSTDTQYF; d_gene: .; j_gene: TRBJ2-3; v_gene: TRBV10-1
CDR3aa: CASSLMKVLNLAKNIQYF; d_gene: .; j_gene: TRBJ2-4; v_gene: TRBV7-7
CDR3aa: CASSRGDRRGYTF; d_gene: .; j_gene: TRBJ1-2; v_gene: TRBV19
CDR3aa: CATSDARASILEQFF; d_gene: .; j_gene: TRBJ2-1; v_gene: TRBV24-1
CDR3aa: CASSFGRYNEQFF; d_gene: .; j_gene: TRBJ2-1; v_gene: TRBV27
CDR3aa: CASSIEAGFTDTQYF; d_gene: .; j_gene: TRBJ2-3; v_gene: TRBV11-2
CDR3aa: CASSFGGQVEETQYF; d_gene: TRBD1; j_gene: TRBJ2-5; v_gene: TRBV7-6
CDR3aa: CASSELVGNEQFF; d_gene: .; j_gene: TRBJ2-1; v_gene: TRBV2
CDR3aa: CASSLEPGFPEQYF; d_gene: .; j_gene: TRBJ2-7; v_gene: TRBV11-2